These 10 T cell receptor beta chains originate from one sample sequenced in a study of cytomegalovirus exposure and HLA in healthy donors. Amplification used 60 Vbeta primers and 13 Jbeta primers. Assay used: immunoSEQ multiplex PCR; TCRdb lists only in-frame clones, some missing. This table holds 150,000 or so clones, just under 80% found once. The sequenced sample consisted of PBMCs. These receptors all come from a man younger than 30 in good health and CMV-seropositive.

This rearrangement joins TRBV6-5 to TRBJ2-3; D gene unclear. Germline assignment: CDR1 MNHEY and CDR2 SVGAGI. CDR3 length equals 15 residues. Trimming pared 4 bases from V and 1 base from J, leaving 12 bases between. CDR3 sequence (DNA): TGTGCCAGCAGTTCGTCAGGATGGGGCACAGATACGCAGTATTTT. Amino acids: CASSSSGWGTDTQYF.

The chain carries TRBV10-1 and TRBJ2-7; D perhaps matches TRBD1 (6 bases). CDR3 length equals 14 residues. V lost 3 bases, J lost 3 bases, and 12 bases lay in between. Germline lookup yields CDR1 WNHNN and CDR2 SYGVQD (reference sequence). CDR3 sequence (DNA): TGCGCCAGCAGTGACAGGGGATTGAGCTACGAGCAGTACTTC. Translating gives CASSDRGLSYEQYF.

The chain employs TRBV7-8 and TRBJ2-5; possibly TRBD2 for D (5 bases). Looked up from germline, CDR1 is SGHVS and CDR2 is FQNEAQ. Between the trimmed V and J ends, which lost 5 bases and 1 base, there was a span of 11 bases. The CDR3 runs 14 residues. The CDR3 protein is CASSPEGSQETQYF. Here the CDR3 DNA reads TGTGCCAGCAGCCCTGAAGGGAGCCAAGAGACCCAGTACTTC.

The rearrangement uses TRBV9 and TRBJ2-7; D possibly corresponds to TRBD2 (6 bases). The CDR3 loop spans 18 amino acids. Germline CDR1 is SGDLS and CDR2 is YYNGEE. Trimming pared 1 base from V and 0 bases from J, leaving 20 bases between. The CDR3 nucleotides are TGTGCCAGCAGCGTAATATCGGTGTGGGACTTTTACTCCTACGAGCAGTACTTC. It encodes CASSVISVWDFYSYEQYF.

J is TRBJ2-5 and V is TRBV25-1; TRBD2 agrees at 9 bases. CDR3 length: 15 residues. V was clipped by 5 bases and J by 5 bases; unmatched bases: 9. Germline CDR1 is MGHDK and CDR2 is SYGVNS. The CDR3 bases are TGTGCCAGCAGTTCGGCGGGAGGGGGATCGGAGACCCAGTACTTC. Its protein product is CASSSAGGGSETQYF.

CDR3 protein: CASSGTSVDNEQFF. The CDR3 nucleotides are TGTGCCAGCAGCGGGACTAGCGTAGACAATGAGCAGTTCTTC. The V call is TRBV7-9, the J call TRBJ2-1; 10 bases are a match to TRBD2. CDR3 length: 14 amino acids. The J segment lost 5 bases and the V segment lost 5 bases, leaving 3 bases of the junction unmatched. Germline-derived CDR1 and CDR2 are SEHNR and FQNEAQ (reference sequence).

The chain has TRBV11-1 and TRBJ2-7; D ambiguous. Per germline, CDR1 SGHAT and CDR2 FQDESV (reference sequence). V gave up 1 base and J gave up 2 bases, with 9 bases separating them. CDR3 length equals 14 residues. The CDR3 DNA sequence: TGTGCCAGCAGCTTAGTATTTGAGACCTACGAGCAGTACTTC. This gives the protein CASSLVFETYEQYF.

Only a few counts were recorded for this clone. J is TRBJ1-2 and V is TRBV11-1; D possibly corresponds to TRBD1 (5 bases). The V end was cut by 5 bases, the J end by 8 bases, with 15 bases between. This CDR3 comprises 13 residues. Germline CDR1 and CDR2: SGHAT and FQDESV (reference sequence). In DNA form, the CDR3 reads TGTGCCAGCAGCACGACGGGGGAGAGAGGCTACACCTTC. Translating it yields CASSTTGERGYTF.

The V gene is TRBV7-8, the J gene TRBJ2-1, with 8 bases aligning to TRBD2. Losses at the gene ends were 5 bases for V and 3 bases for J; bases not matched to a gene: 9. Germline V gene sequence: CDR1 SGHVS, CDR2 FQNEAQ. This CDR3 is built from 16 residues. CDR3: CASSPGSSGIYNEQFF. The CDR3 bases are TGTGCCAGCAGCCCCGGGAGTAGCGGGATCTACAATGAGCAGTTCTTC. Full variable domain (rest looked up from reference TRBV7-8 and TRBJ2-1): GAGVSQSPRYKVAKRGQDVALRCDPISGHVSLFWYQQALGQGPEFLTYFQNEAQLDKSGLPSDRFFAERPEGSVSTLKIQRTQQEDSAVYLCASSPGSSGIYNEQFFGPGTRLTVL.

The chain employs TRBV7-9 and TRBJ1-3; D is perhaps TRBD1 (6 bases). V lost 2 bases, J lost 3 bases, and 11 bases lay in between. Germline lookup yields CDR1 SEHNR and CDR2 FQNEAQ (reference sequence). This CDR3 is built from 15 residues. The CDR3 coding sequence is TGTGCCAGCAGCTTATCACGGACAGATGGAAACACCATATATTTT. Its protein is CASSLSRTDGNTIYF.